This T cell receptor (beta chain) was observed in a study of blood T cells in healthy people across ages. This clonotype has only a few counts. Through a sample-barcoded 5' primer and a J-beta primer mix, a second PCR was run for roughly 6 to 12 cycles. Each CDR3 protein is one row after TCRdb ran MiXCR on the 5' RACE reads. The table includes fewer than 800,000 distinct CDR3 sequences, more than 20% detected once. J was trimmed by 6 bases and V by 0 bases; bases with no gene match: 7. This CDR3 has 16 residues. Germline loops: CDR1 SGHTA, CDR2 FQGNSA. Sequenced sample: blood. The chain employs TRBV7-2 and TRBJ2-5; 10 positions agree with TRBD1. The TCR sequence derives from a man between 70 and 80 years old in good health. CDR3 in amino acids: CASSLAGTGARKTQYF. The CDR3 coding sequence is TGTGCCAGCAGCTTAGCAGGGACAGGGGCCAGAAAGACCCAGTACTTC.